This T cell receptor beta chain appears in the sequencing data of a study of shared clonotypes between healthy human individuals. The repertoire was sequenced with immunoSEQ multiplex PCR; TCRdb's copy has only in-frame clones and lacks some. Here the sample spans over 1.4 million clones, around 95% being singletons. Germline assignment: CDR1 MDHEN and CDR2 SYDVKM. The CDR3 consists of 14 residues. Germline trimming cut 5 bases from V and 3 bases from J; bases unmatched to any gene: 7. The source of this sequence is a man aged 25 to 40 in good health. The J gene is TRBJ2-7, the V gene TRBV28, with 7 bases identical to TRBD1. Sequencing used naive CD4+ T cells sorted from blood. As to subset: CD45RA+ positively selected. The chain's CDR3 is CASSGQVGDYEQYF. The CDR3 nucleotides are TGTGCCAGCAGTGGACAGGTTGGGGACTACGAGCAGTACTTC.